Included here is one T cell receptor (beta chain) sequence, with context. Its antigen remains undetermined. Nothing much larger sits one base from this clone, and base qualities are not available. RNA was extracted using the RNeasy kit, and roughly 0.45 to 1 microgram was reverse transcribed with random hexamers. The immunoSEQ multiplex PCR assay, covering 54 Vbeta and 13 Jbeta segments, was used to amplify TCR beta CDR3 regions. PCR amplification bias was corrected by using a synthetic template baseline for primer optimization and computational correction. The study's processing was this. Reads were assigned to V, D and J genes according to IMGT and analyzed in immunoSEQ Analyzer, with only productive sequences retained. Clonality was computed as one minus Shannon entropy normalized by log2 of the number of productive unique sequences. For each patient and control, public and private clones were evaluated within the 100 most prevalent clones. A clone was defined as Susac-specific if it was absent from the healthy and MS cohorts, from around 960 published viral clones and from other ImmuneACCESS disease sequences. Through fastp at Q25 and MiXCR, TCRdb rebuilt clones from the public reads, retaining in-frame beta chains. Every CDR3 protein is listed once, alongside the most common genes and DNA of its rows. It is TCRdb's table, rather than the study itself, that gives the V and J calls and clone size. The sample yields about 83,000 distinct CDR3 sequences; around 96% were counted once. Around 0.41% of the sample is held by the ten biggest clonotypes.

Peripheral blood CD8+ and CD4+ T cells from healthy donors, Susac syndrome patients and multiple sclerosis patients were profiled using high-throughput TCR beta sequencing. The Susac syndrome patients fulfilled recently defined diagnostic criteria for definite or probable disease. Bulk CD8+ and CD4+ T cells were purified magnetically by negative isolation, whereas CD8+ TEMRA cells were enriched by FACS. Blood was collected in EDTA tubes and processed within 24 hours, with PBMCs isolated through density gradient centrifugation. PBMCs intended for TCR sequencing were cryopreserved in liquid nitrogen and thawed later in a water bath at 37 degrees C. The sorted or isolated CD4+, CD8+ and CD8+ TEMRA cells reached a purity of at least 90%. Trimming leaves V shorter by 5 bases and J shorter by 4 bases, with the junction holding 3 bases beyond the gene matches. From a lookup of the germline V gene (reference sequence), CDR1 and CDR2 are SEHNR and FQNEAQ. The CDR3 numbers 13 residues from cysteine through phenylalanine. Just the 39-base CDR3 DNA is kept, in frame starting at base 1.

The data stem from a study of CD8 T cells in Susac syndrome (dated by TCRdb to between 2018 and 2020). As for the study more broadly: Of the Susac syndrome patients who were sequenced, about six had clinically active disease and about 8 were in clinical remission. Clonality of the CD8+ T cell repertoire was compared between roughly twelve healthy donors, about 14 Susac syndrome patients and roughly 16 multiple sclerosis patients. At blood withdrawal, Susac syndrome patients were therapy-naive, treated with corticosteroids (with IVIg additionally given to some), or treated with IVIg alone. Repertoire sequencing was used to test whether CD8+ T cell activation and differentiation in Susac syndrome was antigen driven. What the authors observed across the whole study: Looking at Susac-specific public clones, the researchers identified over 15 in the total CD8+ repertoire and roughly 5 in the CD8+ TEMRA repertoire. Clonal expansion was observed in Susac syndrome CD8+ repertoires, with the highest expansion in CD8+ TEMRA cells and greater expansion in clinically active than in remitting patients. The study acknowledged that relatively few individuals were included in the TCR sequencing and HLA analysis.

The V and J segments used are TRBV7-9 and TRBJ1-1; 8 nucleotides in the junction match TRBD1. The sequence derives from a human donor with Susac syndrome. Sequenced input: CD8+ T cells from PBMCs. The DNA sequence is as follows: TGTGCCAGCAGCGTTACAGGGGGCACTGAAGCTTTCTTT. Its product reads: CASSVTGGTEAFF.